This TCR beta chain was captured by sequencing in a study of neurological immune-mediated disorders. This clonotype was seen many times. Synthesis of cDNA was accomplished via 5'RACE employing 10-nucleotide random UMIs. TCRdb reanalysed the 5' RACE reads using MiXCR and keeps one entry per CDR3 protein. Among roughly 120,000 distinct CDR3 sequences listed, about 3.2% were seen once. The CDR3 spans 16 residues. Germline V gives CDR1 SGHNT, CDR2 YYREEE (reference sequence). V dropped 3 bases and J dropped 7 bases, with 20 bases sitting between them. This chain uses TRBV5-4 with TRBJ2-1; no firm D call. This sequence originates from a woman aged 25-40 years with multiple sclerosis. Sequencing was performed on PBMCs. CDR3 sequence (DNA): TGTGCCAGCAGCTCACCGTGGGTGGGCCTGGAGAATGAGCAGTTCTTC. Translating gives CASSSPWVGLENEQFF. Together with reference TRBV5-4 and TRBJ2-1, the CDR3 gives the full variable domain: ETGVTQSPTHLIKTRGQQVTLRCSSQSGHNTVSWYQQALGQGPQFIFQYYREEENGRGNFPPRFSGLQFPNYSSELNVNALELDDSALYLCASSSPWVGLENEQFFGPGTRLTVL.